The TCR beta chain under discussion was sequenced for a study of early stage breast cancer tumors. CDR3 size: 18 residues. Germline CDR1 is SGHRS and CDR2 is YFSETQ. The J segment lost 2 bases and the V segment lost 3 bases, leaving 14 bases of the junction unmatched. Only in-frame clones appear in the TCRdb table, and some are missing; sequencing was by immunoSEQ multiplex PCR. The data show 25,000 to 30,000 clones, roughly 55% seen once. This sequence was found in a person aged 50 to 59 with breast cancer. This chain connects TRBV5-1 to TRBJ2-7, with 10 bases that match TRBD2. Material for sequencing was breast tumor tissue. The CDR3 coding sequence is TGCGCCAGCAGCTCCCGGGGGTTTCGGACTAGCGGAGCCTACGAGCAGTACTTC. Its protein product is CASSSRGFRTSGAYEQYF.